Below are 2 T cell receptor beta chains sequenced from a single sample in a study of blood T cell repertoires in COVID-19. The protocol was immunoSEQ multiplex PCR, while the TCRdb copy is restricted to in-frame clones and leaves out a portion. Among about 300,000 clones listed, 89% were seen once. Sequencing input: peripheral blood. The origin of the receptors is a man between 18 and 29 years old who had recovered from COVID-19.

The chain joins TRBV6-5 to TRBJ2-2; maybe TRBD2 (6 bases). Deletions cut 5 bases from V and 7 bases from J, with 14 bases between. CDR1 MNHEY and CDR2 SVGAGI come from the germline V gene. This CDR3 region has 14 residues. DNA for the CDR3: TGTGCCAGCAGTCCCGGGAGACGGGTCGGGGAGCTGTTTTTT. Translating gives CASSPGRRVGELFF.

V is TRBV11-2 and J is TRBJ2-7, with TRBD1 matching over 8 bases. The CDR3 runs 18 residues. Germline V gene lookup returns CDR1 SGHAT and CDR2 FQNNGV. With 5 bases clipped from V and 1 base from J, the junction kept 16 bases outside the gene matches. DNA of the CDR3: TGTGCCAGCAGCCCGGGGGACAGGTTTTCTACTGGGTCCTACGAGCAGTACTTC. Protein: CASSPGDRFSTGSYEQYF.